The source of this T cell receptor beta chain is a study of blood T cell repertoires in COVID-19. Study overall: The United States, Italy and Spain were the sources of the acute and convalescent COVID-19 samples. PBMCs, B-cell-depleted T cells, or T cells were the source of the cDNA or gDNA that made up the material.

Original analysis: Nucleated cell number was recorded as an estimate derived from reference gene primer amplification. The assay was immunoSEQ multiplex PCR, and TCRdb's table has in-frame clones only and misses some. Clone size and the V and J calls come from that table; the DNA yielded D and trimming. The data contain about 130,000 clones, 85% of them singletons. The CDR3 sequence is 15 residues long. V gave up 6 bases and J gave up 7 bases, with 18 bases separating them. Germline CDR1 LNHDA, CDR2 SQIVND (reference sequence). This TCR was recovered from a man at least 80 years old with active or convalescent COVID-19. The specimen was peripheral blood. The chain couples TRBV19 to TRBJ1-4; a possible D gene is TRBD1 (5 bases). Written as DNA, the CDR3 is TGTGCCAGTAGGAGACTCGGGACTTCCAGTGAAAAACTGTTTTTT. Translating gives CASRRLGTSSEKLFF.